This TCR beta chain was sequenced during a study of blood T cell repertoires in COVID-19. Looking at the study overall: Some COVID-19 samples were acute and others convalescent; all came from the United States, Italy and Spain.

Looked up from germline, CDR1 is LGHNA and CDR2 is YNFKEQ. This CDR3 is built from 15 residues. V dropped 4 bases and J dropped 4 bases, with 17 bases sitting between them. Original analysis: For nucleated cells, counts were estimated from reference gene primer amplification. Repertoires were generated with immunoSEQ multiplex PCR, while TCRdb's copy carries only in-frame clones and drops some. The D gene and trimming were derived from the DNA, and the V and J assignments and clone size from that table. The data show 200,000 to 250,000 clones, 84% seen once. The source is an older woman who had recovered from COVID-19. Sequencing input: peripheral blood. The chain links TRBV4-2 to TRBJ2-7; D gene unclear. CDR3 bases: TGTGCCAGCAGCCTTTTTGACTGGAACTCTTACGAGCAGTACTTC. Encoded protein: CASSLFDWNSYEQYF.